This T cell receptor beta chain emerged from a study of T cells in Graves' hyperthyroidism and ophthalmopathy. This clonotype was seen more than once but under ten times. As yet, its antigen is unknown. Study-wide results and caveats: In the blood, most expanded thyroid clonotypes above 0.001 appeared as well.

The CDR3 contains 14 residues. Trimming removed 2 bases at V and 4 bases at J, with 10 bases between. Germline V gives CDR1 MNHEY, CDR2 SMNVEV (reference sequence). RNA transcripts provided the source from which TCR beta CDR3 regions were amplified. The HTBI primer set served for first-round RT-PCR of the TCR CDR3. TCRdb re-called the multiplex PCR reads with MiXCR, one entry per CDR3 protein. The sample lists hundreds of thousands of distinct CDR3 sequences, 14% occurring once. This rearrangement joins TRBV27 to TRBJ2-3; unclear D gene. This sequence was found in a woman under 30 with Graves' hyperthyroidism. The specimen sequenced was blood. The CDR3 sequence is CASSLGRRADTQYF. CDR3 in DNA: TGTGCCAGCAGTTTAGGGCGCCGGGCAGATACGCAGTATTTT.